This T cell receptor beta chain was sequenced in a study of shared clonotypes between healthy human individuals. Study context: Each donor had three CD4 naive, three CD4 memory, two CD8 naive and one CD8 memory plate.

Note on this clone: The antigen remains undetermined.

This CDR3 region has 16 residues. Study-wide points: Though the depth was large, rarefaction showed that sorted-subset sequencing was incomplete. It was anticipated that sequencing depth would influence how many clonotypes donors shared.

Naivety among CD8 cells was defined by CD45RO negativity and positive CCR7 selection, thereby excluding terminally differentiated effector memory CD45RA+ cells. Some clones are missing from TCRdb's copy, which holds only in-frame ones; the method was immunoSEQ multiplex PCR. Found here are millions of clones, approximately 94% of them singletons; the top ten hold about 1.8%. This TCR came from a man younger than 30 in good health. Some clones in this sample may be carry-over from other donors' samples. The chain carries TRBV21-1 and TRBJ1-3. TRBV21-1 is noted as a pseudogene. The sequencing sample was made of naive CD8+ T cells from PBMCs. The CDR3 bases are TGTGCCAGCAGCAAAGATCAGGACCGCTCTGGAAACACCATATATTTT. Residues: CASSKDQDRSGNTIYF.